Shown below are 17 T cell receptor beta chains from a single sample sequenced in a study of shared clonotypes between healthy human individuals. Measured with immunoSEQ multiplex PCR; TCRdb has only the in-frame clones, and not every one. The table shows some 700,000 clones, with about 90% occurring only once. Sequenced: memory CD8+ T cells from PBMCs. Subset reported: CD45RO+ cells pooled with CCR7-negative TemRA cells. These receptors were collected from a man between 18 and 29 years old in good health. Some clones in this sample may be carry-over from other donors' samples.

The gene calls are TRBV5-1 and TRBJ2-1; the D is unclear. Germline V gives CDR1 SGHRS, CDR2 YFSETQ. Between the trimmed V and J ends, which lost 5 bases and 0 bases, there was a span of 12 bases. This CDR3 has 15 residues. The CDR3 bases are TGCGCCAGCAGATTAGATTTCATCTCCTACAATGAGCAGTTCTTC. This codes for CASRLDFISYNEQFF.

This clone was detected a few times. Here the CDR3 reads CAWNVGNEQFF. The CDR3, as DNA: TGTGCCTGGAATGTGGGCAATGAGCAGTTCTTC. This chain links TRBV30 with TRBJ2-1; D unclear. V shed 4 bases and J shed 6 bases, with 7 bases lying between them. Per the germline V gene, CDR1 is GTSNPN and CDR2 is SVGIG (reference sequence). This CDR3 contains 11 residues.

To note about this clone: The identical CDR3 is also encoded by other nucleotide sequences in the sample. This chain uses TRBV7-3 with TRBJ2-1; 8 positions match TRBD2. With 4 bases clipped from V and 1 base from J, the junction kept 3 bases outside the gene matches. Per germline, CDR1 SGHTA and CDR2 FQGTGA. The CDR3 sequence is 15 residues long. CDR3 sequence: CASSSTSGSYNEQFF. The CDR3 nucleotides are TGTGCCAGCAGCTCTACTAGCGGATCCTACAATGAGCAGTTCTTC.

The rearrangement links TRBV6-1 to TRBJ2-7, with no clear D. The germline gives CDR1 MNHNS, CDR2 SASEGT. The CDR3 spans 13 residues. Trimming cost V 2 bases and J 2 bases, with 7 bases left between them. The CDR3 region is CASSEPMTYEQYF. The CDR3 DNA reads TGTGCCAGCAGTGAACCAATGACCTACGAGCAGTACTTC.

This chain connects TRBV27 to TRBJ2-3; 15 bases fit TRBD2. Trimming at V came to 1 base and at J to 4 bases, leaving 3 bases not matched to a gene. The CDR3 runs 17 residues. In germline, CDR1 is MNHEY, CDR2 SMNVEV (reference sequence). The CDR3 coding sequence is TGTGCCAGCAGTTTATTATGGACTAGCGGGAGGGCAGATACGCAGTATTTT. This encodes CASSLLWTSGRADTQYF.

This chain uses TRBV27 with TRBJ2-7; 7 positions agree with TRBD2. The V gene's germline CDR1 is MNHEY and CDR2 SMNVEV (reference sequence). The V gene end was trimmed by 5 bases and the J gene end by 6 bases; junction bases not matched to a gene: 16. The CDR3 is 16 residues long. The CDR3 DNA reads TGTGCCAGCAGTCCCAGTCGGGGGAGGGCTTTAGGCGAGCAGTACTTC. Protein sequence: CASSPSRGRALGEQYF.

The chain couples TRBV6-5 to TRBJ2-7; the match to TRBD2 covers 8 bases. V lost 6 bases, J lost 4 bases, and 11 bases stayed unmatched. CDR3 length equals 15 residues. CDR1 and CDR2 (germline): MNHEY, SVGAGI. This CDR3 is CASSDPISGRYEQYF. The CDR3 nucleotides read TGTGCCAGCAGCGACCCTATCAGCGGGAGATACGAGCAGTACTTC.

Comment on this clone: The germline gene is not matched at one end of the junction; a read error may be the cause. The chain links TRBV2 to TRBJ2-7, with 9 bases aligning to TRBD2. Germline V lookup: CDR1 SNHLY, CDR2 FYNNEI. CDR3 length equals 15 residues. The CDR3, as DNA: TGTGCCAGGAGTGAAGGAGGACTAGCGAGCTACGAGCAGTACTTC. Translation gives CARSEGGLASYEQYF.

V and J are TRBV4-1 and TRBJ2-1, with 10 nucleotides matching TRBD1. The CDR3 is made up of 20 amino acids. Germline V CDR1 and CDR2: MGHRA, YSYEKL. Trimming cost V 3 bases and J 3 bases; bases outside gene matches: 17. CDR3 nucleotides: TGCGCCAGCAGCCACGACAAGAGGACAGGGGGGCTCCGAGGCTACAATGAGCAGTTCTTC. Its translation is CASSHDKRTGGLRGYNEQFF.

This clone was seen more than once but under ten times. The chain carries TRBV27 and TRBJ1-1; 9 nucleotides match TRBD1. The germline V gene has CDR1 MNHEY and CDR2 SMNVEV (reference sequence). V shed 6 bases, J shed 0 bases, and the junction held 2 bases outside the gene matches. CDR3 size: 14 residues. In DNA form, the CDR3 reads TGTGCCAGCAGGGACAGGGGTCTGAACACTGAAGCTTTCTTT. This encodes CASRDRGLNTEAFF.

This chain connects TRBV9 to TRBJ1-1; tentative D call: TRBD1 (5 bases). CDR3 length: 15 residues. The germline V gene has CDR1 SGDLS and CDR2 YYNGEE. Deletions cut 1 base from V and 0 bases from J, with 10 bases between. The CDR3: CASSVYPGMNTEAFF. CDR3 in DNA: TGTGCCAGCAGCGTATATCCAGGGATGAACACTGAAGCTTTCTTT.

This sequence joins TRBV18 and TRBJ2-2; no definite D call. Looked up from germline, CDR1 is KGHSH and CDR2 is LQKENI. CDR3 length equals 15 residues. Trimming shortened V by 2 bases and J by 3 bases, and 10 bases separated the two germline ends. As DNA, the CDR3 is TGTGCCAGCTCACCAGCCCAGACTCACACCGGGGAGCTGTTTTTT. It codes for CASSPAQTHTGELFF.

The V and J genes are TRBV2 and TRBJ2-1; D gene unclear. CDR1 and CDR2 (germline): SNHLY, FYNNEI. Trimming removed 3 bases at V and 0 bases at J, with 12 bases between. This CDR3 region has 16 residues. This CDR3 reads CASSDNSRSSYNEQFF. The DNA for the CDR3 is TGTGCCAGCAGTGACAATAGCAGATCCTCCTACAATGAGCAGTTCTTC.

The chain uses TRBV7-2 and TRBJ2-2; 10 bases agree with TRBD2. Trimming removed 5 bases from V and 5 bases from J; junction bases left unmatched: 5. CDR3 size: 15 residues. Per the germline V gene, CDR1 is SGHTA and CDR2 is FQGNSA. CDR3 in DNA: TGTGCCAGCAGCCCATTAGCGGGAGGAACCGGGGAGCTGTTTTTT. Protein: CASSPLAGGTGELFF.

With regard to this clone: This CDR3 is also generated by other DNA sequences in the sample. The rearrangement joins TRBV28 to TRBJ2-5; D not certain. Per the germline V gene, CDR1 is MDHEN and CDR2 is SYDVKM. Trimming cost V 5 bases and J 5 bases, with 9 bases left between them. The CDR3 is made up of 12 amino acids. Here the CDR3 reads CASSPAGETQYF. The DNA for the CDR3 is TGTGCCAGCAGTCCGGCCGGGGAGACCCAGTACTTC.

The chain recombines TRBV5-1 with TRBJ2-4; D tentatively fits TRBD1 or TRBD2 (5 bases each). CDR1 SGHRS and CDR2 YFSETQ come from the germline V gene. Deletions cut 4 bases from V and 0 bases from J, with 8 bases between. The CDR3 loop spans 14 amino acids. The CDR3 coding sequence is TGCGCCAGCAGCCCCGGGGCAGCCAAAAACATTCAGTACTTC. Amino acid sequence: CASSPGAAKNIQYF.

A remark on this clone: This specimen includes other DNA sequences encoding the same CDR3. J is TRBJ2-2 and V is TRBV6-4; D may be TRBD1 or TRBD2 (6 bases each). V lost 3 bases to trimming and J lost 3 bases, with 8 bases between them. This CDR3 region has 14 residues. Germline CDR1 MRHNA, CDR2 SNTAGT. CDR3 region: CASSEEGDTGELFF. CDR3 in DNA: TGTGCCAGCAGTGAGGAGGGGGACACCGGGGAGCTGTTTTTT.